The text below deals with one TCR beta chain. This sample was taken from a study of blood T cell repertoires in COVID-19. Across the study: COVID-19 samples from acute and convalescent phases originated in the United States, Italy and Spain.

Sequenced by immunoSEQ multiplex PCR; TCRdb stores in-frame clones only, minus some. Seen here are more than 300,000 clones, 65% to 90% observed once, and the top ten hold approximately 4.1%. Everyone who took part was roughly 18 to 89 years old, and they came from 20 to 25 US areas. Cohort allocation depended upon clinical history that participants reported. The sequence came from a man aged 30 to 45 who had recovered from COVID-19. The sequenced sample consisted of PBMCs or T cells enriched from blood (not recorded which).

The CDR3 DNA reads as TGTGCCTGGGGCGAAACGGGATCACTAAAAGAGCAGTACTTC. Translation gives CAWGETGSLKEQYF. V gene TRBV30 combines with J gene TRBJ2-7; weak D call: TRBD2 (5 bases). The CDR3 consists of 14 residues. The V end lost 5 bases, the J end lost 7 bases, and 21 bases lay between the germline ends. Germline CDR1 GTSNPN, CDR2 SVGIG (reference sequence).